The following is a T cell receptor beta chain sequence with its context. Its antigen remains undetermined. No much larger clonotype is one base removed from it; base qualities were not supplied. Every bulk PBMC sample was loaded with the same fixed amount of roughly 330 ng of DNA. TCR beta CDR3 sequences were amplified from genomic DNA with the immunoSEQ TCRb Assay kit following manufacturer instructions. The KAPA Library Quantification Kit for Illumina platforms was used to quantify the pooled libraries by qPCR. Sequencing of the pooled libraries was done on an Illumina NextSeq 500, with clustering at roughly 0.55-1.2 pM. The paper's processing steps were these. TCR data were analyzed using immunoSEQ ANALYZER and the R LymphoSeq package. A rearrangement efficiency score was calculated as productive divided by the sum of productive and non-productive CDR3 sequences. Clonality was assessed using the Gini coefficient and diversity using the Renyi index at alpha=1, with pairwise comparisons between timepoints within each patient. Clonal relatedness, based on an edit distance of 3, and repertoire similarity, based on the Bhattacharyya coefficient, were both computed in LymphoSeq. Linear discriminant analysis on week-3 changes in clonality and diversity was built with the R MASS and caret packages to classify response. TCRdb re-hosts the immuneACCESS table, in-frame sequences only. Its copies lack some clones; in the studies checked, an unresolved V gene accounts for under half of them, and the cause for the rest is not known. V and J calls and clone size are those listed in that table; D and trimming were worked out from the DNA. Present in this sample are about 8,400 clones, approximately 85% of which were seen just once. Approximately 3.9% of the sample goes to the ten largest clones.

These data are taken from a study of blood T cell dynamics during melanoma immunotherapy (TCRdb year 2020). Regarding the research as a whole: Patients had metastatic melanoma and received first-line pembrolizumab or nivolumab plus ipilimumab as standard of care in the United Kingdom. A training cohort was formed from consecutive patients, and a further independent group of patients from the same centre was pooled into an external validation set. To find early correlates of response, peripheral T cell receptor repertoires were profiled in metastatic melanoma patients before and after one cycle of checkpoint inhibitor therapy. Study-wide findings and limitations: The relatively small sample size was acknowledged as a potential limitation on generalization of the results. Patients who later achieved disease control showed a bifurcated PBMC repertoire reorganization at W3, with increased clonality or increased diversity, unlike progressors. Whether the T cell clones driving repertoire changes were melanoma-specific or reflected general immune activation could not be determined in the study.

The sample's time point label, in plain terms: week 3, after first cycle of checkpoint inhibitor. Blood samples were collected before treatment (T0) and at week 3 (W3), after the first cycle of checkpoint blockade. Except for a couple of patients with rapid clinical progression, response was assessed 12 weeks after the first infusion by RECIST 1.1; disease control meant complete response, partial response or stable disease. Any patient who had received prior systemic cancer treatment, was on concomitant immunosuppressant therapy or had synchronous other active malignancies was excluded. Bulk PBMC and plasma cell-free DNA were both sequenced for TCR beta so that circulating cells and T cell turnover could be tracked. PBMC were isolated from blood with Lymphoprep and SepMate tubes, followed by red cell lysis. QIAamp DNA Blood Mini kits were used to extract DNA from PBMC and from sorted T cell subsets.

V lost 5 bases and J lost 3 bases; the stretch between them is 16 bases long. Its CDR3 holds 15 amino acids, cysteine through phenylalanine. Only CDR3 DNA remains: 45 bases, in frame from the first base. CDR1 and CDR2 are drawn from the germline V gene (reference sequence): SEHNR, FQNEAQ. This clonotype was obtained from a human donor with melanoma. Sequences were derived from blood, sampled from a patient treated with checkpoint blockade. The chain was built from TRBV7-9 and TRBJ1-1; the D gene is not confidently resolved. The nucleotide sequence reads as follows: TGTGCCAGCAGCCCGACTCTCCCGGGAGACACTGAAGCTTTCTTT. Translated, it reads CASSPTLPGDTEAFF.